These 20 T cell receptor beta chains were all obtained from the same sample, sequenced in a study of T cells of healthy individuals. TCRdb processed the 5' RACE reads anew with MiXCR; each CDR3 protein has one entry. The sample has about 100,000 distinct CDR3 sequences, around 17% seen once. The receptors shown here come from a human donor in good health.

The J gene is TRBJ1-3, the V gene TRBV28; D unresolved. From germline, CDR1 is MDHEN and CDR2 SYDVKM. CDR3 size: 18 residues. V lost 2 bases and J lost 4, with 21 bases in between. The CDR3 DNA sequence: TGTGCCAGCAGTTTAAGGACTGTAGCCTTTGGCGGAGGAAACACCATATATTTT. This gives the protein CASSLRTVAFGGGNTIYF.

V and J are TRBV24-1 and TRBJ2-5, with TRBD2 matching 8 bases. Germline V lookup: CDR1 KGHDR, CDR2 SFDVKD. The CDR3 is 13 residues long. The J segment lost 4 bases and the V segment lost 7 bases, leaving 4 bases of the junction unmatched. This CDR3 is CATRGTRGETQYF. CDR3 coding DNA: TGTGCCACCAGGGGGACTAGGGGAGAGACCCAGTACTTC.

The chain recombines TRBV28 with TRBJ2-7, with 7 bases that match TRBD1. Trimming cost V 4 bases and J 4 bases; bases outside gene matches: 1. The CDR3 loop spans 12 amino acids. Germline assignment: CDR1 MDHEN and CDR2 SYDVKM. This chain's CDR3 is CASSSGQYEQYF. CDR3 in DNA: TGTGCCAGCAGTTCGGGACAGTACGAGCAGTACTTC.

This clonotype was detected many times. In DNA, the CDR3 is TGTGCCAGCAGGGCGACAGGGACTACGCAGTATTTT. It translates to CASRATGTTQYF. The V call is TRBV2, the J call TRBJ2-3; 7 bases map to TRBD1. After removal of 6 bases from V and 8 bases from J, the junction contained 5 bases not matched to a gene. Germline CDR1 SNHLY, CDR2 FYNNEI. The CDR3 spans 12 residues.

This chain links TRBV11-1 with TRBJ2-1; no clear D gene. The CDR3 is 12 amino acids. Germline-derived CDR1 and CDR2 are SGHAT and FQDESV (reference sequence). The V end lost 5 bases, the J end lost 6 bases, and 8 bases lay between the germline ends. The CDR3 bases are TGTGCCAGCAGCCCCTACACCAATGAGCAGTTCTTC. It specifies CASSPYTNEQFF. Using reference TRBV11-1 and TRBJ2-1 for the parts outside the CDR3, the full variable domain is EAEVAQSPRYKITEKSQAVAFWCDPISGHATLYWYRQILGQGPELLVQFQDESVVDDSQLPKDRFSAERLKGVDSTLKIQPAELGDSAMYLCASSPYTNEQFFGPGTRLTVL.

This sequence joins TRBV29-1 and TRBJ2-1; 12 nucleotides agree with TRBD2. CDR1 SQVTM and CDR2 ANQGSEA come from the germline V gene. With 4 bases clipped from V and 1 base from J, the junction kept 5 bases outside the gene matches. The CDR3 extends over 16 amino acids. The CDR3 reads CSVGGTSGLSYNEQFF. In DNA form, the CDR3 reads TGCAGCGTTGGGGGGACTAGCGGGTTGTCCTACAATGAGCAGTTCTTC.

The chain is built from TRBV6-1 and TRBJ2-6; maybe TRBD2 (5 bases). The germline V gene has CDR1 MNHNS and CDR2 SASEGT. The V gene lost 1 base and the J gene lost 4 bases, with 20 bases spanning the gap. This CDR3 contains 19 residues. CDR3 residues: CASSEDLAGLTAGANVLTF. The CDR3 coding sequence is TGTGCCAGCAGTGAAGATTTGGCGGGTCTTACGGCCGGGGCCAACGTCCTGACTTTC.

The genes are TRBV7-8 and TRBJ1-1; 7 bases map to TRBD1. Germline CDR1 is SGHVS and CDR2 is FQNEAQ. V gave up 0 bases and J gave up 1 base; unmatched junction bases: 8. The CDR3 covers 17 residues. As DNA, the CDR3 is TGTGCCAGCAGCTTAGCGGGGGGACAGAGGGGGAACACTGAAGCTTTCTTT. Protein sequence: CASSLAGGQRGNTEAFF.

The chain employs TRBV5-1 and TRBJ2-5, with D perhaps TRBD1 or TRBD2 (6 bases each). There are 13 residues in the CDR3. Germline CDR1 is SGHRS and CDR2 is YFSETQ. Trimming removed 6 bases at V and 5 bases at J, with 14 bases between. The CDR3 bases are TGCGCCAGCAACGACAGGAGGGGGGAGACCCAGTACTTC. Translation: CASNDRRGETQYF. The variable domain in full, with the rest retrieved from reference TRBV5-1 and TRBJ2-5, is KAGVTQTPRYLIKTRGQQVTLSCSPISGHRSVSWYQQTPGQGLQFLFEYFSETQRNKGNFPGRFSGRQFSNSRSEMNVSTLELGDSALYLCASNDRRGETQYFGPGTRLLVL.

The chain combines TRBV29-1 with TRBJ2-1; TRBD2 agrees at 7 bases. Trimming cost V 8 bases and J 6 bases; bases outside gene matches: 10. CDR3 length: 13 amino acids. Germline V CDR1 and CDR2: SQVTM, ANQGSEA. The CDR3 spells CSSVGLVSNEQFF. CDR3 in DNA: TGCAGCTCTGTTGGACTAGTAAGCAATGAGCAGTTCTTC.

This clonotype was picked up many times. The chain joins TRBV12-3 or TRBV12-4 to TRBJ1-4, with D perhaps TRBD1 (6 bases). Trimming cost V 5 bases and J 4 bases, with 14 bases left between them. CDR3 length: 15 residues. The CDR3 DNA is TGTGCCAGCAGTACGGACCGGGACATTAATGAAAAACTGTTTTTT. Its protein product is CASSTDRDINEKLFF.

This clonotype was recorded a few times. The V and J genes are TRBV20-1 and TRBJ2-1, with TRBD2 identical over 7 bases. Germline trimming cut 3 bases from V and 4 bases from J; bases unmatched to any gene: 9. Germline V gives CDR1 DFQATT, CDR2 SNEGSKA (reference sequence). There are 15 residues in the CDR3. CDR3 nucleotide sequence: TGCAGTGCTAGGCCCTCGAGCGGGGTATACAATGAGCAGTTCTTC. Its translation: CSARPSSGVYNEQFF.

This clonotype was seen repeatedly, ten times or more. The chain couples TRBV28 to TRBJ1-5; 8 bases agree with TRBD1. The germline V gene has CDR1 MDHEN and CDR2 SYDVKM. The J segment lost 1 base and the V segment lost 4 bases, leaving 6 bases of the junction unmatched. This CDR3 has 16 amino acids. The CDR3 DNA reads TGTGCCAGCAGTTCTGGACAGGGTATAAGCAATCAGCCCCAGCATTTT. It translates to CASSSGQGISNQPQHF.

This clonotype was recorded a few times. The chain carries TRBV3-1 and TRBJ1-1; D is ambiguous. CDR1 and CDR2 from the germline V gene are LGHDT and YNNKEL (reference sequence). The CDR3 loop spans 12 amino acids. Trimming stripped 1 base from V and 7 bases from J, with 7 bases between. Here the CDR3 reads CASSQGNFEAFF. In DNA form, the CDR3 reads TGTGCCAGCAGCCAAGGTAACTTTGAAGCTTTCTTT. Looking up the rest from reference TRBV3-1 and TRBJ1-1 gives the full variable domain: DTAVSQTPKYLVTQMGNDKSIKCEQNLGHDTMYWYKQDSKKFLKIMFSYNNKELIINETVPNRFSPKSPDKAHLNLHINSLELGDSAVYFCASSQGNFEAFFGQGTRLTVV.

Many counts were recorded for this clonotype. The chain links TRBV6-2 or TRBV6-3 to TRBJ1-1; D gene unclear. CDR3 length equals 13 residues. V shed 6 bases and J shed 4 bases, with 12 bases lying between them. Germline V gives CDR1 MNHEY, CDR2 SVGEGT. Here the CDR3 reads CASSAGSSTEAFF. The CDR3 DNA follows: TGTGCCAGCAGCGCGGGGTCCTCCACTGAAGCTTTCTTT.

With regard to this clonotype: This may come from a read error, since a much larger clone is one base off. The rearrangement joins TRBV2 to TRBJ2-4, with D unclear. The CDR3 runs to 13 residues. Trimming took 5 bases from V and 9 from J, leaving 14 bases between them. Germline CDR1 is SNHLY and CDR2 is FYNNEI. The CDR3, as DNA: TGTGCCAGCAGTCCTGGACCCGGCGGCATTCAGTACTTC. Translating gives CASSPGPGGIQYF.

This clonotype showed up many times. This rearrangement joins TRBV29-1 to TRBJ1-3; D uncertain. The CDR3 is made up of 13 amino acids. Looked up from germline, CDR1 is SQVTM and CDR2 is ANQGSEA. The V end lost 3 bases, the J end lost 1 base, and 7 bases lay between the germline ends. In DNA, the CDR3 is TGCAGCGTTGAGCCCGTTTCTGGAAACACCATATATTTT. The encoded protein is CSVEPVSGNTIYF.

The chain employs TRBV10-3 and TRBJ1-6, with D unclear. The V end was cut by 0 bases, the J end by 3 bases, with 6 bases between. The length of the CDR3 is 15 residues. Germline assignment: CDR1 ENHRY and CDR2 SYGVKD. This chain's CDR3 is CAISESLGYNSPLHF. CDR3 nucleotide sequence: TGTGCCATCAGTGAGTCGCTTGGCTATAATTCACCCCTCCACTTT.

This clonotype has at least ten counts. The J gene is TRBJ1-1, the V gene TRBV7-9; D is unclear. The CDR3 contains 13 residues. Trimming removed 1 base from V and 1 base from J, with 4 bases in between. The germline CDR1 and CDR2 sequences are SEHNR and FQNEAQ (reference sequence). The CDR3 loop is CASSLVWNTEAFF. The DNA for the CDR3 is TGTGCCAGCAGCTTAGTATGGAACACTGAAGCTTTCTTT.

In this sample, this clonotype turned up a few times. The V and J genes are TRBV7-9 and TRBJ1-1; D remains unclear. The CDR3 sequence is 16 residues long. CDR1 is SEHNR and CDR2 is FQNEAQ in the germline V gene (reference sequence). V lost 5 bases and J lost 1, with 17 bases in between. CDR3 in DNA: TGTGCCAGCAGCCCCAACTCTTTTTGGCCGAACACTGAAGCTTTCTTT. Amino acids: CASSPNSFWPNTEAFF.